This T cell receptor beta chain derives from a study of cytomegalovirus exposure and HLA in healthy donors. Study-wide points: Immune exposure data for these donors was limited to CMV serostatus.

Sampled while nominally healthy, donors likely had unrecorded immune exposures. V was cut by 1 base and J by 10 bases, with 8 bases left in between. The CDR3 is made up of 12 amino acids. Germline V gene lookup returns CDR1 SEHNR and CDR2 FQNEAQ (reference sequence). A multiplex PCR was run with 60 Vbeta primers and 13 Jbeta primers. Assay: immunoSEQ multiplex PCR; the TCRdb copy retains only in-frame clones and omits some. The table records about 200,000 clones, 65% to 90% of them present only once. Of note for this clone: Antigen unknown.

The receptor's source is a young woman in good health and CMV-seronegative. Specimen: PBMCs. The chain is built from TRBV7-9 and TRBJ2-1; D unresolved. CDR3 sequence (DNA): TGTGCCAGCAGCTTAGATGGCTTGGAGCAGTTCTTC. It encodes CASSLDGLEQFF. The whole variable domain, filled in from reference TRBV7-9 and TRBJ2-1, reads DTGVSQNPRHKITKRGQNVTFRCDPISEHNRLYWYRQTLGQGPEFLTYFQNEAQLEKSRLLSDRFSAERPKGSFSTLEIQRTEQGDSAMYLCASSLDGLEQFFGPGTRLTVL.